Listed below are T cell receptor beta chains from one sample, sequenced in a study of OX40 agonist ivuxolimab in advanced cancers. TCRdb's copy holds only in-frame clones and misses some; the assay was immunoSEQ multiplex PCR. This table has tens of thousands of clones, 90% to 95% appearing once. Sample: CD4+ or CD8+ T cells sorted from blood, taken in a trial of the OX40 agonist ivuxolimab. All receptors derive from an adult with an advanced solid tumor such as melanoma, head and neck, liver or kidney cancer. Each CDR3 is given with its conserved first and last residue. Fields, in order: J gene, V gene, CDR3 protein.

TRBJ2-2 TRBV10-3 CATKVMTGGFTGELFF
TRBJ2-7 TRBV7-2 CASSFSAVSYEQYF
TRBJ2-7 TRBV28 CASKHRDRPIYEQYF
TRBJ2-7 TRBV30 CAWIPQGGEQYF
TRBJ2-1 TRBV6-5 CASSPGLEGNEQFF
TRBJ2-7 TRBV30 CAWNPGTVSYEQYF
TRBJ1-4 TRBV21-1 CASSIWDRKTTNEKLFF
TRBJ2-1 TRBV6-1 CASSKSHSYNEQFF
TRBJ1-5 TRBV6-1 CASRPGQGAFQPQHF
TRBJ2-1 TRBV9 CASSVAGGPYNEQFF
TRBJ2-3 TRBV4-1 CASSQVGTSGIDTQYF
TRBJ1-2 TRBV30 CAWSADYGYTF
TRBJ2-3 TRBV29-1 CSVEGGAGGGNTQYF
TRBJ1-1 TRBV19 CAASLGTGSRAEAFF
TRBJ2-5 TRBV18 CASSAIGYIEETQYF
TRBJ2-7 TRBV6-1 CASTGLAGATYEQYF
TRBJ2-1 TRBV2 CASSISGSSYNEQFF
TRBJ2-2 TRBV10-3 CAISESAAGTGELFF
TRBJ2-1 TRBV5-1 CASSLGAYYNEQFF
TRBJ2-7 TRBV5-1 CASSLEQGAYEQYF
TRBJ1-1 TRBV25-1 CASSEGRKGRSANTEAFF
TRBJ2-1 TRBV19 CASSPQAGVAEQFF
TRBJ1-2 TRBV5-1 CASSLMVQGLSNYGYTF
TRBJ2-7 TRBV10-1 CASSAGTGGTYEQYF
TRBJ2-1 TRBV6-6 CASSYSRANEQFF
TRBJ2-7 TRBV10-3 CAISEPDKFTYEQYF
TRBJ2-1 TRBV9 CASSAPGLAKNEQFF
TRBJ2-3 TRBV11-3 CASSLSLGTDTQYF
TRBJ1-1 TRBV7-9 CASSAEGDGTEAFF
TRBJ2-7 TRBV7-2 CASRIEIAGSYEQYF
TRBJ2-7 TRBV6-5 CASSRREFSYEQYF
TRBJ2-1 TRBV5-1 CASSLGLAAVYNEQFF
TRBJ2-5 TRBV7-9 CASRKTSGRQETQYF
TRBJ2-2 TRBV5-4 CASSLVQGGTGELFF
TRBJ2-1 TRBV5-4 CASSSEPGLNYNEQFF
TRBJ1-3 TRBV7-6 CASSLTGGISGNTIYF
TRBJ2-1 TRBV28 CASPPPGSLYNEQFF
TRBJ2-3 TRBV18 CASSPPRSGASTDTQYF
TRBJ2-1 TRBV21-1 CASSRGLAGSSYNEQFF
TRBJ2-1 TRBV11-2 CASSLVPTTTANEQFF
TRBJ1-5 TRBV28 CASSERIPQPQHF
TRBJ2-1 TRBV18 CASSPPGHIDEQFF
TRBJ1-5 TRBV30 CAWSLRGFSNQPQHF
TRBJ2-1 TRBV7-8 CASSFRTGTGANEQFF
TRBJ2-1 TRBV30 CAWSTGLAKGNEQFF
TRBJ2-3 TRBV27 CASSLTGVWGPDTQYF
TRBJ2-1 TRBV4-1 CASSRAGAGYNEQFF
TRBJ2-1 TRBV25-1 CASSSGDTWQFF
TRBJ1-1 TRBV30 CAWSTGVAEAFF
TRBJ2-5 TRBV19 CASSGLAGGQETQYF
TRBJ1-1 TRBV18 CASSPSMNTEAFF
TRBJ2-1 TRBV6-5 CASSQGLGIGEQFF
TRBJ2-3 TRBV11-3 CASSLWELDTDTQYF
TRBJ1-3 TRBV5-4 CASSSGQGGTGNTIYF
TRBJ2-2 TRBV7-2 CASSLQGYTGELFF